This T cell receptor beta chain was recorded in a study of regulatory T cells in long-lasting Graves disease. On the study more broadly: A definition of persistent Graves' disease required over 5 years of antithyroid drugs plus positive TSH receptor antibodies.

TCR beta libraries were built with iRepertoire HTBI primers and Arm-PCR of CDR3 regions. MiXCR, run by TCRdb on the multiplex PCR reads, gives a single entry per CDR3 protein. The sample lists around 430,000 distinct CDR3 sequences; less than 25% were seen once. This clonotype has just a few counts. Germline V gives CDR1 SEHNR, CDR2 FQNEAQ (reference sequence). The CDR3 extends over 14 amino acids. The V gene lost 3 bases and the J gene lost 5 bases, with 13 bases spanning the gap. Time point here: persistent/refractory GD, antithyroid drugs over 5 years with positive TRAb. Extracted RNA from PBMCs served as the source of the TCR library.

This clonotype originated in a female donor with Graves disease. The chain couples TRBV7-9 to TRBJ1-1, with no clear D. Specimen: peripheral blood mononuclear cells (PBMCs), collected when the disease was refractory, from a patient treated with antithyroid drugs. This CDR3 is CASSLVPPRTEAFF. DNA for the CDR3: TGTGCCAGCAGCTTGGTTCCCCCGAGAACTGAAGCTTTCTTT.